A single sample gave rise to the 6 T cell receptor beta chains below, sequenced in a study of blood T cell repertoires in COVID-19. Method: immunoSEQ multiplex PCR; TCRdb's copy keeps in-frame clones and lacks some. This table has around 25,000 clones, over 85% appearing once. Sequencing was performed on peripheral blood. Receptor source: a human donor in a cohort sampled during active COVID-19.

As DNA, the CDR3 is TGCGCCAGCAGCCCGACAGGGTTGGGCACAGATACGCAGTATTTT. Protein: CASSPTGLGTDTQYF. This rearrangement joins TRBV5-1 to TRBJ2-3; TRBD1 matches at 7 bases. The germline V gene encodes CDR1 SGHRS and CDR2 YFSETQ. The CDR3 runs to 15 residues. V lost 4 bases to trimming and J lost 1 base; unmatched junction nucleotides: 6. The complete variable domain, with remaining parts taken from reference TRBV5-1 and TRBJ2-3, reads KAGVTQTPRYLIKTRGQQVTLSCSPISGHRSVSWYQQTPGQGLQFLFEYFSETQRNKGNFPGRFSGRQFSNSRSEMNVSTLELGDSALYLCASSPTGLGTDTQYFGPGTRLTVL.

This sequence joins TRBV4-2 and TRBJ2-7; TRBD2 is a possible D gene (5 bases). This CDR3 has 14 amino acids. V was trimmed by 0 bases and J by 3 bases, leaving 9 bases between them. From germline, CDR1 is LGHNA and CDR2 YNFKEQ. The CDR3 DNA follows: TGTGCCAGCAGCCAAGAACGGGAAAACTACGAGCAGTACTTC. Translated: CASSQERENYEQYF.

The DNA of the CDR3 is TGTGCCAGCAGTGAGAGACTAGTCGACAATGAGCAGTTCTTC. This translates into CASSERLVDNEQFF. V and J are TRBV2 and TRBJ2-1; D is possibly TRBD2 (6 bases). The germline V gene has CDR1 SNHLY and CDR2 FYNNEI. Trimming shortened V by 3 bases and J by 5 bases, and 11 bases separated the two germline ends. There are 14 residues in the CDR3.

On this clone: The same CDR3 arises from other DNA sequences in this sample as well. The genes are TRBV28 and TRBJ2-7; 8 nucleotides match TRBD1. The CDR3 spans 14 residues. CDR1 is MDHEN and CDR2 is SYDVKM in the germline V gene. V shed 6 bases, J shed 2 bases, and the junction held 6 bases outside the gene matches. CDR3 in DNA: TGTGCCAGCAGCCGGCAACAGGGGGCCTACGAGCAGTACTTC. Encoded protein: CASSRQQGAYEQYF. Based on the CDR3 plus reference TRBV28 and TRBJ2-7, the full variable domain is DVKVTQSSRYLVKRTGEKVFLECVQDMDHENMFWYRQDPGLGLRLIYFSYDVKMKEKGDIPEGYSVSREKKERFSLILESASTNQTSMYLCASSRQQGAYEQYFGPGTRLTVT.

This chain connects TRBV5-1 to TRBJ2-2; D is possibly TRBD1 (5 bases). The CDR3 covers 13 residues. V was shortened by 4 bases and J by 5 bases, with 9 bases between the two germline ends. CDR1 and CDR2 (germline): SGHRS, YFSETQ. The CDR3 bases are TGCGCCAGCAGCGCCCAGGGAACCGGGGAGCTGTTTTTT. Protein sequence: CASSAQGTGELFF. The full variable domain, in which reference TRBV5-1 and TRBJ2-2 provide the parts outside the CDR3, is KAGVTQTPRYLIKTRGQQVTLSCSPISGHRSVSWYQQTPGQGLQFLFEYFSETQRNKGNFPGRFSGRQFSNSRSEMNVSTLELGDSALYLCASSAQGTGELFFGEGSRLTVL.

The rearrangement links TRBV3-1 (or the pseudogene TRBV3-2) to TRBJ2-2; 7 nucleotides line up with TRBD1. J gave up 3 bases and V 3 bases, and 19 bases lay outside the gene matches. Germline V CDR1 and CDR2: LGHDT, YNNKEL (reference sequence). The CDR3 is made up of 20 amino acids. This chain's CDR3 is CASSHQLTTGRVRYTGELFF. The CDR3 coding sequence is TGTGCCAGCAGCCACCAGTTAACGACAGGGAGAGTAAGATACACCGGGGAGCTGTTTTTT.